Following are 22 T cell receptor beta chains from one sample sequenced in a study of Ad26.COV2.S vaccination and SARS-CoV-2 variants. Sequenced by immunoSEQ multiplex PCR; TCRdb stores in-frame clones only, minus some. The data contain 440,000 or so clones, 90% of them singletons. Sample treatment: around 19 received Ad26.COV2.S at low or high dose, single or two shots; roughly five received placebo; per-sample allocation not given. Samples came from day 63 after the first vaccine or placebo injection. This specimen was peripheral blood, taken in a trial of Ad26.COV2.S vaccine versus placebo. The receptors here all came from a person between 18 and 65 years old who received the Ad26.COV2.S COVID-19 vaccine or a placebo.

The chain's CDR3 is CAISVASGSTDTQYF. The CDR3 DNA is TGTGCCATCAGTGTGGCGAGCGGGAGTACAGATACGCAGTATTTT. The chain employs TRBV10-3 and TRBJ2-3, with 8 bases that match TRBD2. V shed 4 bases and J 3 bases; nucleotides not matched to a gene: 6. Germline V gene lookup returns CDR1 ENHRY and CDR2 SYGVKD. The CDR3 is 15 residues long.

A single count supports this clone. The chain couples TRBV10-3 to TRBJ1-1; the D is unclear. The CDR3 consists of 12 residues. Trimming removed 0 bases from V and 2 bases from J, with 1 base in between. Germline CDR1 is ENHRY and CDR2 is SYGVKD. DNA for the CDR3: TGTGCCATCAGTGAGTCCAACACTGAAGCTTTCTTT. Encoded protein: CAISESNTEAFF.

The chain has TRBV6-6 and TRBJ2-3, with D unresolved. Deletions cut 7 bases from V and 0 bases from J, with 5 bases between. This CDR3 spans 12 amino acids. Germline V lookup: CDR1 MNHNY, CDR2 SVGAGI (reference sequence). The CDR3 sequence: CASIDSTDTQYF. The CDR3 DNA sequence: TGTGCCAGCATTGACAGCACAGATACGCAGTATTTT.

The V call is TRBV19, the J call TRBJ1-6, with D possibly matching TRBD1 (5 bases). The V and J ends lost 5 bases and 6 bases respectively, with 26 bases between them. The CDR3 covers 19 residues. In germline, CDR1 is LNHDA, CDR2 SQIVND (reference sequence). DNA of the CDR3: TGTGCCAGTAGTCCGCTTCGTACCGGAGGGCAGGGACTTAATTCACCCCTCCACTTT. Amino acid sequence: CASSPLRTGGQGLNSPLHF.

V usage is TRBV15 and J usage is TRBJ2-7; D gene uncertain. V shed 0 bases and J shed 5 bases, with 11 bases lying between them. CDR1 is LNHNV, CDR2 YYDKDF, per germline (reference sequence). This CDR3 contains 14 residues. The CDR3 reads CATSRDLGLDEQYF. As DNA, the CDR3 is TGTGCCACCAGCAGAGATTTAGGGCTAGACGAGCAGTACTTC.

CDR3 sequence: CASSEGLPDYEQYF. CDR3 in DNA: TGTGCCAGCAGTGAAGGACTACCGGACTACGAGCAGTACTTC. This chain connects TRBV2 to TRBJ2-7; maybe TRBD2 (5 bases). CDR1 is SNHLY, CDR2 FYNNEI, per germline. Trimming pared 1 base from V and 3 bases from J, leaving 10 bases between. The CDR3 totals 14 residues. Full variable domain (rest looked up from reference TRBV2 and TRBJ2-7): EPEVTQTPSHQVTQMGQEVILRCVPISNHLYFYWYRQILGQKVEFLVSFYNNEISEKSEIFDDQFSVERPDGSNFTLKIRSTKLEDSAMYFCASSEGLPDYEQYFGPGTRLTVT.

The V gene is TRBV6-5, the J gene TRBJ1-4; D is unclear. Trimming shortened V by 6 bases and J by 1 base, and 9 bases separated the two germline ends. The CDR3 has 14 amino acids. The V gene's germline CDR1 is MNHEY and CDR2 SVGAGI. Written as DNA, the CDR3 is TGTGCCAGCAGGGGCAGGAGAACTAATGAAAAACTGTTTTTT. Translated: CASRGRRTNEKLFF.

The V gene is TRBV19, the J gene TRBJ1-5; D unclear. The CDR3 runs to 13 residues. Trimming took 3 bases from V and 1 from J, leaving 4 bases between them. Germline lookup yields CDR1 LNHDA and CDR2 SQIVND (reference sequence). The CDR3 reads CASSMDSNQPQHF. CDR3 coding DNA: TGTGCCAGTAGTATGGACAGCAATCAGCCCCAGCATTTT.

In its sample, this clone was seen a few times. V and J are TRBV7-2 and TRBJ2-5; D is possibly TRBD1 or TRBD2 (5 bases each). CDR1 is SGHTA and CDR2 is FQGNSA in the germline V gene. V lost 5 bases, J lost 4 bases, and 20 bases lay in between. The length of the CDR3 is 16 residues. This CDR3 is CASSPRSSRVLETQYF. In DNA, the CDR3 is TGTGCCAGCAGCCCCAGGTCTAGCAGGGTTTTAGAGACCCAGTACTTC.

The gene calls are TRBV6-5 and TRBJ2-5; D is undetermined. The CDR3 totals 13 residues. Germline-derived CDR1 and CDR2 are MNHEY and SVGAGI. Between the trimmed V and J ends, which lost 4 bases and 3 bases, there was a span of 9 bases. CDR3 nucleotides: TGTGCCAGCAGTTCGAATTTGGAAGAGACCCAGTACTTC. Translating gives CASSSNLEETQYF.

This clone was seen a handful of times. Written as DNA, the CDR3 is TGTGCCAGTAGTGTAGGACAGGTCTATCAGCCCCAGCATTTT. Translated: CASSVGQVYQPQHF. The genes are TRBV19 and TRBJ1-5; TRBD1 aligns across 7 bases. Germline V gives CDR1 LNHDA, CDR2 SQIVND (reference sequence). The CDR3 length is 14 residues. V lost 5 bases to trimming and J lost 5 bases; unmatched junction nucleotides: 6. Full variable domain (outside the CDR3, taken from reference TRBV19 and TRBJ1-5): DGGITQSPKYLFRKEGQNVTLSCEQNLNHDAMYWYRQDPGQGLRLIYYSQIVNDFQKGDIAEGYSVSREKKESFPLTVTSAQKNPTAFYLCASSVGQVYQPQHFGDGTRLSIL.

V usage is TRBV9 and J usage is TRBJ1-5; TRBD1 matches 7 bases. The CDR3 extends over 14 amino acids. The ends lost 4 bases at V and 3 bases at J; junction bases unmatched: 4. Germline lookup yields CDR1 SGDLS and CDR2 YYNGEE. Here the CDR3 reads CASSPGQANQPQHF. Written as DNA, the CDR3 is TGTGCCAGCAGCCCCGGACAGGCCAATCAGCCCCAGCATTTT.

The chain uses TRBV7-9 and TRBJ2-1; 12 bases are shared with TRBD2. V trimming: 5 bases; J trimming: 8 bases; junction bases outside the gene matches: 7. In germline, CDR1 is SEHNR, CDR2 FQNEAQ (reference sequence). CDR3 length: 15 residues. The CDR3 coding sequence is TGTGCCAGCAGCCGGACTAGCGGGAAAGGCGATGAGCAGTTCTTC. This gives the protein CASSRTSGKGDEQFF.

The chain uses TRBV5-4 and TRBJ2-7, with TRBD1 identical over 10 bases. CDR3 size: 14 residues. V trimming: 2 bases; J trimming: 5 bases; junction bases outside the gene matches: 4. From germline, CDR1 is SGHNT and CDR2 YYREEE (reference sequence). The CDR3 DNA reads TGTGCCAGCAGCTTCGGGACAGGGGACCACGAGCAGTACTTC. Translating gives CASSFGTGDHEQYF. The full variable domain, its missing parts supplied by reference TRBV5-4 and TRBJ2-7, is ETGVTQSPTHLIKTRGQQVTLRCSSQSGHNTVSWYQQALGQGPQFIFQYYREEENGRGNFPPRFSGLQFPNYSSELNVNALELDDSALYLCASSFGTGDHEQYFGPGTRLTVT.

The chain couples TRBV7-9 to TRBJ2-1; D may match TRBD1 or TRBD2 (5 bases each). Trimming cost V 5 bases and J 8 bases, with 13 bases left between them. Germline V gives CDR1 SEHNR, CDR2 FQNEAQ (reference sequence). The length of the CDR3 is 13 residues. DNA of the CDR3: TGTGCCAGCAGCCCCAATCTGGGGGATGAGCAGTTCTTC. Translated, it gives CASSPNLGDEQFF.

The chain carries TRBV4-3 and TRBJ2-5; 11 bases line up with TRBD2. After removal of 0 bases from V and 5 bases from J, the junction contained 2 bases not matched to a gene. This CDR3 has 15 residues. Germline CDR1 LGHNA, CDR2 YSLEER. The CDR3 DNA follows: TGCGCCAGCAGCCAAGATTTAGCGGGAGGGGAGACCCAGTACTTC. Encoded protein: CASSQDLAGGETQYF.

The gene calls are TRBV19 and TRBJ2-7; D gene unclear. The germline gives CDR1 LNHDA, CDR2 SQIVND (reference sequence). The CDR3 loop spans 11 amino acids. V dropped 6 bases and J dropped 3 bases, with 6 bases sitting between them. The CDR3 reads CASSHNYEQYF. The DNA of the CDR3 is TGTGCCAGTAGCCACAACTACGAGCAGTACTTC.

This sequence joins TRBV10-3 and TRBJ2-5; D might be TRBD1 (6 bases). The CDR3 length is 12 residues. Looked up from germline, CDR1 is ENHRY and CDR2 is SYGVKD. Here the CDR3 DNA reads TGTGCAACCAGGGGTTCGGGAGAGACCCAGTACTTC. This sequence encodes CATRGSGETQYF.

The genes are TRBV6-5 and TRBJ2-2; 13 bases agree with TRBD2. The CDR3 has 15 residues. With 5 bases clipped from V and 7 bases from J, the junction kept 4 bases outside the gene matches. In germline, CDR1 is MNHEY, CDR2 SVGAGI. In DNA form, the CDR3 reads TGTGCCAGCAGTCGGACTAGCGGGAGTAGCGGGGAGCTGTTTTTT. Translated: CASSRTSGSSGELFF.

Details on this clone: Other DNA sequences in this sample translate to the same CDR3. The gene calls are TRBV12-3 or TRBV12-4 and TRBJ1-5; D ambiguous. Trimming removed 5 bases from V and 4 bases from J, with 6 bases in between. The CDR3 length is 12 residues. DNA for the CDR3: TGTGCCAGCAGTCTAGGGAATCAGCCCCAGCATTTT. This translates into CASSLGNQPQHF.

The rearrangement joins TRBV20-1 to TRBJ2-5, with D perhaps matching TRBD2 (7 bases). Germline-derived CDR1 and CDR2 are DFQATT and SNEGSKA (reference sequence). V lost 3 bases and J lost 5, with 13 bases in between. This CDR3 spans 13 amino acids. Here the CDR3 reads CSASDGGRETQYF. The CDR3 DNA follows: TGCAGTGCTAGTGACGGGGGGCGGGAGACCCAGTACTTC.

The V gene is TRBV9, the J gene TRBJ1-5; tentatively, D is TRBD1 (5 bases). CDR1 is SGDLS and CDR2 is YYNGEE in the germline V gene. The CDR3 contains 15 residues. The V gene lost 7 bases and the J gene lost 3 bases, with 17 bases spanning the gap. The CDR3, as DNA: TGTGCCAGCGCTACGGGGGGGTCCTTCAATCAGCCCCAGCATTTT. As protein: CASATGGSFNQPQHF. Drawing the rest from reference TRBV9 and TRBJ1-5, the complete variable domain is DSGVTQTPKHLITATGQRVTLRCSPRSGDLSVYWYQQSLDQGLQFLIQYYNGEERAKGNILERFSAQQFPDLHSELNLSSLELGDSALYFCASATGGSFNQPQHFGDGTRLSIL.